A single sample gave rise to the 14 T cell receptor beta chains below, sequenced in a study of patients and donors after allogeneic stem cell transplantation. TCRdb re-called the RT-PCR reads with MiXCR, one entry per CDR3 protein. The sample holds more than 850,000 distinct CDR3 sequences, roughly 18% seen once. Sequencing input: blood, either unsorted or a sorted T cell fraction (not recorded which). The source of these receptors is a human donor who was either an allogeneic HSCT recipient or a stem cell or donor lymphocyte infusion donor (not recorded which). It is not recorded whose cells these are; they may come from a transplant donor.

This clonotype was recorded a few times. The chain carries TRBV7-2 and TRBJ2-3, with D perhaps matching TRBD2 (6 bases). The V and J ends lost 5 bases and 5 bases respectively, with 14 bases between them. The germline gives CDR1 SGHTA, CDR2 FQGNSA. This CDR3 has 14 amino acids. The CDR3 coding sequence is TGTGCCAGCAGCCGTCTAGCGTATGTAGATACGCAGTATTTT. As protein: CASSRLAYVDTQYF.

The rearrangement links TRBV20-1 to TRBJ2-1, with D unresolved. Trimming took off 3 bases at V and 0 bases at J, with 12 bases between the two ends. Germline V CDR1 and CDR2: DFQATT, SNEGSKA (reference sequence). The CDR3 is 15 residues long. The chain's CDR3 is CSASSPSRSYNEQFF. In DNA, the CDR3 is TGCAGTGCTAGCTCCCCCTCCCGCTCCTACAATGAGCAGTTCTTC.

This clonotype was detected only a few times. The V and J genes are TRBV24-1 and TRBJ2-3; either TRBD1 or TRBD2 may fit D (5 bases each). In germline, CDR1 is KGHDR, CDR2 SFDVKD. This CDR3 has 15 residues. Trimming left V 4 bases short and J 0 bases short, with 10 bases between. CDR3: CATSDRDGSTDTQYF. In DNA, the CDR3 is TGTGCCACCAGTGACCGGGACGGTAGCACAGATACGCAGTATTTT.

This clonotype was observed a few times. This chain uses TRBV6-6 with TRBJ2-7; either TRBD1 or TRBD2 may fit D (5 bases each). Trimming shortened V by 4 bases and J by 2 bases, and 9 bases separated the two germline ends. Looked up from germline, CDR1 is MNHNY and CDR2 is SVGAGI (reference sequence). There are 13 residues in the CDR3. In nucleotides, the CDR3 is TGTGCCAGCAGTTCCTTGGGGGCCTACGAGCAGTACTTC. The encoded protein is CASSSLGAYEQYF.

The rearrangement uses TRBV2 and TRBJ2-1; TRBD1 or TRBD2 may be the D gene (5 bases each). V was cut by 7 bases and J by 10 bases, with 20 bases left in between. CDR3 length equals 14 residues. CDR1 and CDR2 (germline): SNHLY, FYNNEI. Written as DNA, the CDR3 is TGTGCCAGCACCCGGGGACGGACCAGTATAGAGCAGTTCTTC. Residues: CASTRGRTSIEQFF.

This clonotype was seen only a few times. V and J are TRBV7-2 and TRBJ2-7, with TRBD1 identical over 9 bases. The CDR3 loop spans 15 amino acids. Germline V gene sequence: CDR1 SGHTA, CDR2 FQGNSA. Unmatched junction bases numbered 9, after V lost 5 bases and J lost 4 bases. The CDR3 loop is CASSPEQGAGYEQYF. DNA of the CDR3: TGTGCCAGCAGCCCCGAACAGGGGGCTGGGTACGAGCAGTACTTC.

In this sample, this clonotype turned up a few times. The chain links TRBV4-3 to TRBJ1-1, with 10 positions matching TRBD1. This CDR3 is built from 16 residues. In germline, CDR1 is LGHNA, CDR2 YSLEER. V gave up 4 bases and J gave up 0 bases; unmatched junction bases: 5. CDR3 DNA: TGCGCCAGCAGCCTCGCGGACAGGGGGATGAACACTGAAGCTTTCTTT. Residues: CASSLADRGMNTEAFF.

This clonotype was seen more than once but under ten times. The J gene is TRBJ2-3, the V gene TRBV6-2 or TRBV6-3; possible D gene TRBD1, 6 bases. The CDR3 loop spans 16 amino acids. Germline CDR1 MNHEY, CDR2 SVGEGT. V was clipped by 4 bases and J by 1 base, with 15 bases between them. The chain's CDR3 is CASSSRSRQGTDTQYF. DNA for the CDR3: TGTGCCAGCAGTTCTCGAAGCCGACAGGGCACAGATACGCAGTATTTT.

V is TRBV3-1 and J is TRBJ2-1; 12 positions agree with TRBD2. This CDR3 is built from 16 residues. Germline-derived CDR1 and CDR2 are LGHDT and YNNKEL (reference sequence). The V segment lost 3 bases and the J segment 10 bases; nucleotides outside the gene matches: 10. Here the CDR3 reads CASSHLAGGPFGEQFF. The CDR3 DNA follows: TGTGCCAGCAGCCACCTAGCGGGGGGGCCGTTTGGGGAGCAGTTCTTC.

The rearrangement joins TRBV30 to TRBJ1-1; possible D gene TRBD1, 5 bases. Germline V gives CDR1 GTSNPN, CDR2 SVGIG (reference sequence). The V end lost 5 bases, the J end lost 5 bases, and 12 bases lay between the germline ends. The CDR3 is made up of 12 amino acids. The CDR3 loop is CAWGGYSTEAFF. CDR3 coding DNA: TGTGCCTGGGGGGGGTATTCTACTGAAGCTTTCTTT.

The V gene is TRBV29-1, the J gene TRBJ2-1; weak D call: TRBD1 (6 bases). Trimming removed 8 bases at V and 1 base at J, with 15 bases between. The germline V gene encodes CDR1 SQVTM and CDR2 ANQGSEA. The CDR3 loop spans 14 amino acids. The chain's CDR3 is CSCAQGNSYNEQFF. CDR3 DNA: TGCAGCTGCGCCCAGGGGAATTCCTACAATGAGCAGTTCTTC.

In this sample, this clonotype turned up a few times. V is TRBV12-3 or TRBV12-4 and J is TRBJ2-4, with D perhaps matching TRBD1 (6 bases). The CDR3 totals 18 residues. V lost 2 bases, J lost 3 bases, and 20 bases lay in between. CDR3 residues: CASSLTQGTPRGKNIQYF. CDR3 nucleotides: TGTGCCAGCAGTTTAACCCAGGGGACACCCAGGGGCAAAAACATTCAGTACTTC.

The rearrangement uses TRBV18 and TRBJ1-2; 8 nucleotides line up with TRBD1. The germline gives CDR1 KGHSH, CDR2 LQKENI. CDR3 size: 15 residues. The V gene end was trimmed by 3 bases and the J gene end by 7 bases; junction bases not matched to a gene: 10. The CDR3 coding sequence is TGTGCCAGCTCACCGGGCTCGGCAGGGGGCTCTGGCTACACCTTC. Translation gives CASSPGSAGGSGYTF.

This clonotype was observed a handful of times. The V call is TRBV24-1, the J call TRBJ2-3, with 8 bases identical to TRBD1. The CDR3 is 15 residues long. J was trimmed by 4 bases and V by 4 bases; bases with no gene match: 6. The V gene's germline CDR1 is KGHDR and CDR2 SFDVKD. The CDR3 loop reads CATSESDRAADTQYF. As DNA, the CDR3 is TGTGCCACCAGTGAATCGGACAGGGCAGCAGATACGCAGTATTTT.